These 30 T cell receptor beta chains came from one sample sequenced in a study of T cells in Graves' hyperthyroidism and ophthalmopathy (dated by TCRdb to about 2019). The library was prepared using multiplex PCR. The sequencer listed for this sample is Illumina HiSeq 2000. Amplification of TCR beta CDR3 regions was carried out from RNA transcripts. The first round of RT-PCR for the TCR CDR3 was performed with the HTBI primer set and the Qiagen OneStep RT-PCR kit. The raw public reads went through TCRdb reprocessing: fastp at Q25, MiXCR clone calling, in-frame beta chains kept. Each record represents a unique CDR3 protein, reported with the most common genes and DNA among its rows. The table for this sample lists around 340,000 distinct CDR3 sequences; 21% of them were counted only once. The ten most abundant clones make up 50% of the sample. Sequencing was performed on blood. These receptors came from a woman in her forties or fifties with Graves' hyperthyroidism.

This clonotype was observed a few times. This chain links TRBV7-2 with TRBJ2-2; D is possibly TRBD1 or TRBD2 (6 bases each). The CDR3 consists of 17 residues. Germline lookup yields CDR1 SGHTA and CDR2 FQGNSA. V lost 2 bases to trimming and J lost 4 bases, with 17 bases between them. CDR3 protein: CASSLFRRGRITGELFF. Here the CDR3 DNA reads TGTGCCAGCAGCTTATTTCGCCGGGGGCGCATCACCGGGGAGCTGTTTTTT.

The chain carries TRBV6-4 and TRBJ2-1; D possibly corresponds to TRBD2 (6 bases). V dropped 2 bases and J dropped 0 bases, with 8 bases sitting between them. The CDR3 totals 15 residues. Germline CDR1 MRHNA, CDR2 SNTAGT. The CDR3 nucleotides read TGTGCCAGCAGTGACAATAGCGGCTCCTACAATGAGCAGTTCTTC. Protein sequence: CASSDNSGSYNEQFF.

The chain recombines TRBV6-1 with TRBJ2-7, with 8 bases identical to TRBD1. Germline V gene data show CDR1 as MNHNS and CDR2 as SASEGT. The CDR3 consists of 13 residues. Trimming removed 7 bases from V and 6 bases from J; junction bases left unmatched: 8. CDR3 protein: CASIRTGRGEQYF. The CDR3 region has the DNA TGTGCCAGCATTCGGACAGGGAGAGGCGAGCAGTACTTC.

This clonotype has more than one count but fewer than ten. CDR3 amino acids: CSARGDTAYEQYF. The DNA for the CDR3 is TGCAGTGCTAGGGGGGACACCGCCTACGAGCAGTACTTC. The V call is TRBV20-1, the J call TRBJ2-7; TRBD1 is a possible D gene (6 bases). Trimming removed 3 bases at V and 2 bases at J, with 11 bases between. The CDR3 consists of 13 residues. The germline gives CDR1 DFQATT, CDR2 SNEGSKA (reference sequence).

This clonotype was detected ten times or more. The rearrangement links TRBV27 to TRBJ2-7, with 7 bases fitting TRBD1. Germline V gives CDR1 MNHEY, CDR2 SMNVEV (reference sequence). After removal of 6 bases from V and 5 bases from J, the junction contained 7 bases not matched to a gene. CDR3 length: 13 amino acids. The CDR3 nucleotides are TGTGCCAGCAGAGCCCCAGGGGGTCACGAGCAGTACTTC. This gives the protein CASRAPGGHEQYF.

This chain connects TRBV9 to TRBJ1-5, with D hard to call. V was clipped by 4 bases and J by 0 bases, with 11 bases between them. Germline CDR1 SGDLS, CDR2 YYNGEE. The CDR3 has 15 amino acids. The CDR3 sequence: CASSLPQDSNQPQHF. The CDR3 DNA sequence: TGTGCCAGCAGCCTCCCCCAAGATAGCAATCAGCCCCAGCATTTT.

This clonotype showed up many times. The rearrangement uses TRBV12-3 or TRBV12-4 and TRBJ1-2; 10 bases are shared with TRBD1. J was trimmed by 4 bases and V by 7 bases; bases with no gene match: 9. This CDR3 comprises 15 residues. The CDR3 sequence is CASTPGTGVTYGYTF. The CDR3, as DNA: TGTGCCAGCACCCCCGGGACAGGGGTCACCTATGGCTACACCTTC.

This clonotype was detected many times. The J gene is TRBJ2-1, the V gene TRBV12-3 or TRBV12-4, with TRBD2 as a possible D gene (6 bases). The CDR3 loop spans 16 amino acids. Trimming stripped 5 bases from V and 0 bases from J, with 14 bases between. CDR3 region: CASSPGRELSYNEQFF. Written as DNA, the CDR3 is TGTGCCAGCAGTCCCGGTCGGGAGCTCTCCTACAATGAGCAGTTCTTC.

This clonotype was counted only a few times. This chain connects TRBV12-3 or TRBV12-4 to TRBJ1-6; D ambiguous. Trimming took 3 bases from V and 4 from J, leaving 13 bases between them. This CDR3 is built from 16 residues. The CDR3 region is CASSFWRARYNSPLHF. The CDR3 DNA is TGTGCCAGCAGTTTTTGGAGGGCGCGGTATAATTCACCCCTCCACTTT.

This chain connects TRBV29-1 to TRBJ1-2; 8 bases are a match to TRBD1. The germline CDR1 and CDR2 sequences are SQVTM and ANQGSEA. V shed 4 bases, J shed 2 bases, and the junction held 3 bases outside the gene matches. CDR3 length equals 13 residues. CDR3 DNA: TGCAGCGTTGGGACAGGGTCAAACTATGGCTACACCTTC. Encoded protein: CSVGTGSNYGYTF. The whole variable domain, filled in from reference TRBV29-1 and TRBJ1-2, reads SAVISQKPSRDICQRGTSLTIQCQVDSQVTMMFWYRQQPGQSLTLIATANQGSEATYESGFVIDKFPISRPNLTFSTLTVSNMSPEDSSIYLCSVGTGSNYGYTFGSGTRLTVV.

In its sample, this clonotype was seen many times. The chain couples TRBV20-1 to TRBJ1-4, with D possibly matching TRBD1 (5 bases). The CDR3 has 17 residues. Germline CDR1 DFQATT, CDR2 SNEGSKA (reference sequence). V lost 0 bases and J 7 bases, leaving 21 bases between the germline ends. CDR3 DNA sequence: TGCAGTGCTAGAGAATTAGGGGCTCAGGGTAGGGGTGAAAAACTGTTTTTT. It codes for CSARELGAQGRGEKLFF.

V is TRBV6-5 and J is TRBJ1-1; D is perhaps TRBD1 (5 bases). Per the germline V gene, CDR1 is MNHEY and CDR2 is SVGAGI. The CDR3 is 14 amino acids. With 4 bases removed from V and 0 bases from J, the gap between germline ends came to 9 bases. CDR3: CASSLDNMNTEAFF. For the CDR3, the DNA is TGTGCCAGCAGTTTGGACAACATGAACACTGAAGCTTTCTTT.

A word on this clonotype: This clone may be a read error of a much larger clone one base away. The rearrangement joins TRBV2 to TRBJ1-4; no clear D. Per germline, CDR1 SNHLY and CDR2 FYNNEI. V gave up 5 bases and J gave up 0 bases, with 4 bases separating them. CDR3 length: 13 residues. This CDR3 reads CASSLSTNEKLFF. CDR3 DNA: TGTGCCAGCAGTTTATCAACTAATGAAAAACTGTTTTTT.

This clonotype was observed a handful of times. V is TRBV7-2 and J is TRBJ2-1, with D tentatively TRBD2 (5 bases). The CDR3 consists of 13 residues. Germline V gives CDR1 SGHTA, CDR2 FQGNSA. Trimming removed 0 bases from V and 11 bases from J, with 11 bases in between. Here the CDR3 DNA reads TGTGCCAGCAGCTTAGCGCCGGGGTATCAGCAGTTCTTC. It specifies CASSLAPGYQQFF.

Ten or more counts support this clonotype. The chain joins TRBV7-9 to TRBJ2-7; TRBD1 matches at 10 bases. In germline, CDR1 is SEHNR, CDR2 FQNEAQ (reference sequence). This CDR3 contains 15 residues. V lost 4 bases and J lost 6; bases outside the gene matches: 9. CDR3 residues: CASSSPGQGRGEQYF. The CDR3 nucleotides are TGTGCCAGCAGCTCACCGGGACAGGGGAGGGGCGAGCAGTACTTC.

This clonotype was seen many times. The chain uses TRBV18 and TRBJ2-3, with 9 bases aligning to TRBD2. J was trimmed by 3 bases and V by 3 bases; bases with no gene match: 7. From germline, CDR1 is KGHSH and CDR2 LQKENI. The CDR3 is 16 residues long. CDR3 in amino acids: CASSPYSGSRTDTQYF. As DNA, the CDR3 is TGTGCCAGCTCACCCTATAGCGGGAGCAGAACAGATACGCAGTATTTT.

In this sample, this clonotype turned up many times. The chain uses TRBV5-6 and TRBJ1-4, with a possible D match to TRBD1 (6 bases). The length of the CDR3 is 15 residues. Germline CDR1 and CDR2: SGHDT and YYEEEE. With 2 bases removed from V and 1 base from J, the gap between germline ends came to 9 bases. The DNA for the CDR3 is TGTGCCAGCAGCTTCGGGGGGCGAACTAATGAAAAACTGTTTTTT. Translated, it gives CASSFGGRTNEKLFF.

This clonotype came up many times. This chain uses TRBV28 with TRBJ1-1, with D possibly being TRBD1 (5 bases). V shed 8 bases and J shed 0 bases, with 19 bases lying between them. Germline V CDR1 and CDR2: MDHEN, SYDVKM. The CDR3 spans 16 residues. The CDR3 reads CASHSAGAGMNTEAFF. The CDR3 DNA sequence: TGTGCCAGCCATTCCGCCGGGGCTGGAATGAACACTGAAGCTTTCTTT. The whole variable domain, remainder taken from reference TRBV28 and TRBJ1-1, is DVKVTQSSRYLVKRTGEKVFLECVQDMDHENMFWYRQDPGLGLRLIYFSYDVKMKEKGDIPEGYSVSREKKERFSLILESASTNQTSMYLCASHSAGAGMNTEAFFGQGTRLTVV.

This clonotype appeared many times. The chain is built from TRBV28 and TRBJ2-7; no clear D. This CDR3 contains 13 residues. Germline CDR1 is MDHEN and CDR2 is SYDVKM. Trimming pared 4 bases from V and 5 bases from J, leaving 12 bases between. CDR3 in amino acids: CASSWAGRNEQYF. CDR3 nucleotides: TGTGCCAGCAGTTGGGCAGGTCGTAACGAGCAGTACTTC.

This clonotype was recorded many times. V is TRBV6-5 and J is TRBJ2-7, with D unclear. This CDR3 region has 13 residues. Between the trimmed V and J ends, which lost 0 bases and 6 bases, there was a span of 9 bases. The germline V gene encodes CDR1 MNHEY and CDR2 SVGAGI. CDR3 in amino acids: CASSYSDASEQYF. The CDR3 region has the DNA TGTGCCAGCAGTTACTCGGACGCAAGCGAGCAGTACTTC.

This clonotype was seen repeatedly, ten times or more. The chain carries TRBV27 and TRBJ2-5, with a tentative D call TRBD1 (6 bases). The CDR3 has 15 amino acids. The germline CDR1 and CDR2 sequences are MNHEY and SMNVEV (reference sequence). Trimming took off 3 bases at V and 4 bases at J, with 15 bases between the two ends. CDR3 loop: CASSFPPGHPETQYF. In DNA, the CDR3 is TGTGCCAGCAGTTTCCCACCGGGACACCCAGAGACCCAGTACTTC.

This clonotype was found many times. The chain joins TRBV29-1 to TRBJ2-5; TRBD1 matches at 10 bases. CDR3 length: 16 amino acids. The J segment lost 7 bases and the V segment lost 2 bases, leaving 13 bases of the junction unmatched. Per the germline V gene, CDR1 is SQVTM and CDR2 is ANQGSEA. Written as DNA, the CDR3 is TGCAGCGTTGAAATGTTTGACAGGGGGCAGGAAGGGACCCAGTACTTC. This encodes CSVEMFDRGQEGTQYF.

V and J are TRBV20-1 and TRBJ1-6; D remains ambiguous. Germline assignment: CDR1 DFQATT and CDR2 SNEGSKA (reference sequence). The CDR3 is 13 residues long. V lost 3 bases and J lost 9, with 12 bases in between. As DNA, the CDR3 is TGCAGTGCTAGGACGGTAGATCTTTCACCCCTCCACTTT. Protein: CSARTVDLSPLHF.

This clonotype was detected many times. The genes are TRBV10-3 and TRBJ1-2; D possibly corresponds to TRBD1 (5 bases). The V and J ends lost 2 bases and 5 bases respectively, with 9 bases between them. The germline V gene has CDR1 ENHRY and CDR2 SYGVKD. CDR3 size: 13 residues. The CDR3 DNA is TGTGCCATCAGTGAGGGTCAGGGTTATGGCTACACCTTC. Amino acid sequence: CAISEGQGYGYTF.

This clonotype was recorded a few times. This sequence joins TRBV29-1 and TRBJ1-2; D gene ambiguous. The germline V and J ends were trimmed by 6 bases and 7 bases, with 18 bases remaining between them. The CDR3 is 13 residues long. The germline CDR1 and CDR2 sequences are SQVTM and ANQGSEA. The CDR3 is CSVPRTASLGYTF. CDR3 in DNA: TGCAGCGTCCCGCGGACGGCAAGTCTTGGCTACACCTTC.

At least ten counts were recorded for this clonotype. The J gene is TRBJ2-2, the V gene TRBV9; D gene uncertain. Germline V CDR1 and CDR2: SGDLS, YYNGEE. Trimming took 4 bases from V and 5 from J, leaving 18 bases between them. CDR3 size: 16 residues. CDR3 coding DNA: TGTGCCAGCAGCCCGCGGAGCACCATCGGGACCGGGGAGCTGTTTTTT. This translates into CASSPRSTIGTGELFF.

This clonotype was detected ten times or more. The chain has TRBV6-1 and TRBJ2-5; 9 bases match TRBD2. Germline V lookup: CDR1 MNHNS, CDR2 SASEGT. The CDR3 contains 14 residues. V was pared by 6 bases and J by 4 bases, with 6 bases of the junction left unmatched. The CDR3 nucleotides read TGTGCCAGCAGGCGGCGGGGGGGAGGAGAGACCCAGTACTTC. This encodes CASRRRGGGETQYF.

V is TRBV20-1 and J is TRBJ2-5; 7 nucleotides agree with TRBD2. Per the germline V gene, CDR1 is DFQATT and CDR2 is SNEGSKA (reference sequence). This CDR3 region has 12 residues. The V and J ends lost 6 bases and 3 bases, in that order; junction bases with no gene match: 4. Here the CDR3 DNA reads TGCAGTGCCAAAGCGGGGAAAGAGACCCAGTACTTC. Encoded protein: CSAKAGKETQYF.

V usage is TRBV20-1 and J usage is TRBJ2-7; tentatively, D is TRBD1 (5 bases). CDR3 length: 15 amino acids. V lost 0 bases and J lost 0, with 12 bases in between. CDR1 and CDR2 (germline): DFQATT, SNEGSKA (reference sequence). The chain's CDR3 is CSARDWAGLSYEQYF. DNA for the CDR3: TGCAGTGCTAGAGATTGGGCAGGGCTCTCCTACGAGCAGTACTTC.

The sample holds one count of this clonotype. The chain combines TRBV7-2 with TRBJ1-2; D might be TRBD1 (6 bases). This CDR3 has 12 amino acids. The germline gives CDR1 SGHTA, CDR2 FQGNSA. V was cut by 4 bases and J by 7 bases, with 10 bases left in between. The CDR3 DNA reads as TGTGCCAGCAGCTCAGGGACAACTGGCTACACCTTC. Its translation is CASSSGTTGYTF.